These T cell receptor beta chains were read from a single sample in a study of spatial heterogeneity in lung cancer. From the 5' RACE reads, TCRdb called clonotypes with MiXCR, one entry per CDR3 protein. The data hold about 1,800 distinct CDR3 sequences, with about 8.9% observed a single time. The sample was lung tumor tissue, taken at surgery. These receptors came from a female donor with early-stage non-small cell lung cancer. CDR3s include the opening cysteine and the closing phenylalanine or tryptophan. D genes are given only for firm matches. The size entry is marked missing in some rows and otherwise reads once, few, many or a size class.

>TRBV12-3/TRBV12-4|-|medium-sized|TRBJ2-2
CASRIQGSNTGELFF
TGTGCCAGCAGGATCCAGGGGAGTAACACCGGGGAGCTGTTTTTT
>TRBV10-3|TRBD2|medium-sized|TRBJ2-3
CAITSVAGTAPPQYF
TGTGCCATCACCTCCGTAGCGGGGACCGCGCCCCCGCAGTATTTT
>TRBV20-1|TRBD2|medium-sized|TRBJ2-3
CSARRAGGYTDTQYF
TGCAGTGCTAGACGAGCGGGAGGTTACACAGATACGCAGTATTTT
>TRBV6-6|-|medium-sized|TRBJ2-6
CASSPGRGGANVLTF
TGTGCCAGCAGTCCCGGGCGAGGGGGGGCCAACGTCCTGACTTTC
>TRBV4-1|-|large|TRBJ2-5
CASSQGAIGGETQYF
TGCGCCAGCAGCCAGGGAGCTATAGGGGGAGAGACCCAGTACTTC
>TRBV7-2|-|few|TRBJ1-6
CVSSRTAGAQNSPLHF
TGTGTCAGCAGCCGAACCGCAGGGGCGCAAAATTCACCCCTCCACTTT
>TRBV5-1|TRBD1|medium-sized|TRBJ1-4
CASSLGQGEEKLFF
TGCGCCAGCAGCCTTGGACAGGGGGAAGAAAAACTGTTTTTT
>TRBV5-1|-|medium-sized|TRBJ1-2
CASTPRGGPNYGYTF
TGCGCCAGCACCCCTCGGGGGGGGCCCAACTATGGCTACACCTTC
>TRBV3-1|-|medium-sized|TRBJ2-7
CASSHRGGKLAYEQYF
TGTGCCAGCAGCCACAGAGGCGGGAAGCTAGCCTACGAGCAGTACTTC
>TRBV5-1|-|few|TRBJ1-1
CASSLASMNTQEAFF
TGCGCCAGCAGCTTGGCCTCGATGAACACGCAGGAAGCTTTCTTT
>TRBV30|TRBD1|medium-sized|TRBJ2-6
CAWDRGSSGANVLTF
TGTGCGTGGGACAGGGGTTCCTCTGGGGCCAACGTCCTGACTTTC
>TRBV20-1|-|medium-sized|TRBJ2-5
CSASTQETQYF
TGCAGTGCTAGTACCCAAGAGACCCAGTACTTC
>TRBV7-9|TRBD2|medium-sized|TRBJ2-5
CASSTGLAGGETQYF
TGTGCCAGCAGCACTGGACTAGCGGGAGGGGAGACCCAGTACTTC
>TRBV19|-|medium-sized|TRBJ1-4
CASSSAQYNEKLFF
TGTGCCAGTTCTAGCGCACAGTATAATGAAAAACTGTTTTTT
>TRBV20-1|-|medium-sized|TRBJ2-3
CSAPRGDTQYF
TGCAGTGCTCCGAGGGGAGATACGCAGTATTTT
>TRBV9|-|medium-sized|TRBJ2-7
CASSVGTLTYEQYF
TGTGCCAGCAGCGTAGGGACACTTACCTACGAGCAGTACTTC
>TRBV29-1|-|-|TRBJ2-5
CSVEKETQYF
TGCAGCGTTGAGAAAGAGACCCAGTACTTC
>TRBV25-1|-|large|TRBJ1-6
CASSEYSFWSLHF
TGTGCCAGCAGTGAATACTCCTTTTGGAGCCTCCACTTT
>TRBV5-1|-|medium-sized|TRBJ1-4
CASSPHLATNEKLFF
TGCGCCAGCAGCCCCCATCTTGCAACTAATGAAAAACTGTTTTTT
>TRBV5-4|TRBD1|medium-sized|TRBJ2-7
CASSSPGGTGVEQYF
TGTGCCAGCAGCTCCCCGGGCGGGACAGGGGTCGAGCAGTACTTC
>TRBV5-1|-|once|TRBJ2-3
CASRAEGDTQYF
TGCGCCAGCAGGGCGGAAGGAGATACGCAGTATTTT
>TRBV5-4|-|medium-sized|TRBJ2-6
CASSLDPGRPSGANVLTF
TGTGCCAGCAGCTTGGATCCCGGGCGGCCTTCTGGGGCCAACGTCCTGACTTTC
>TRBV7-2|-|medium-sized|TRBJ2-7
CASSLEGSYPYEQYF
TGTGCCAGCAGCTTAGAAGGGAGTTATCCCTACGAGCAGTACTTC
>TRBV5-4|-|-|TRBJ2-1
CASSLAHSSYNEQFF
TGTGCCAGCAGCTTGGCGCACAGCTCCTACAATGAGCAGTTCTTC
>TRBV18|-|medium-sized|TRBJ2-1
CASSPPSGLEFF
TGTGCCAGCTCACCACCATCTGGGTTGGAGTTCTTC
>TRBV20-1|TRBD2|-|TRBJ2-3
CSARGLGLAGGPQRDTQYF
TGCAGTGCTAGAGGACTAGGACTAGCGGGAGGGCCGCAGAGGGATACGCAGTATTTT
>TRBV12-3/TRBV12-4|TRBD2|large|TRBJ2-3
CASSLGTGASGALNPDTQYF
TGTGCCAGCAGTTTAGGAACCGGGGCTAGCGGGGCCCTTAACCCAGATACGCAGTATTTT
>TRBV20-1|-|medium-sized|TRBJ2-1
CSALIGSYNEQFF
TGCAGTGCTCTTATCGGTTCCTACAATGAGCAGTTCTTC
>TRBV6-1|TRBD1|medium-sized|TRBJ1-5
CASSDYGQGVPRPQHF
TGTGCCAGCAGTGACTACGGACAGGGGGTGCCCAGGCCCCAGCATTTT
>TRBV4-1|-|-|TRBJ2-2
CASSWANSGELFF
TGCGCCAGCAGCTGGGCGAACTCCGGGGAGCTGTTTTTT
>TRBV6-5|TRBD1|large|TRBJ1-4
CASSKHLGQGATNEKLFF
TGTGCCAGCAGCAAACACCTTGGACAGGGCGCAACTAATGAAAAACTGTTTTTT